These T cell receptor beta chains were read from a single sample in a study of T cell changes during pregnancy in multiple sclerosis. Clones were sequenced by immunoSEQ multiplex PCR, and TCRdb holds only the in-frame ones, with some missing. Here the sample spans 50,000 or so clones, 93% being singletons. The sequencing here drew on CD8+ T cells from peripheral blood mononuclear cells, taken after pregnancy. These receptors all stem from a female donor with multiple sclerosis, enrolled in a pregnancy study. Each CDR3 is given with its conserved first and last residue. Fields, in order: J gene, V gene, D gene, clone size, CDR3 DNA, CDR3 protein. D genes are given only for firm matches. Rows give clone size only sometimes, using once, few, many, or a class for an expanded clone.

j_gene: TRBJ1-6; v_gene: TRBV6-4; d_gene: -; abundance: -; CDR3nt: TGTGCCAGTCGGGACACAATCAATTCACCCCTCCACTTT; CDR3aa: CASRDTINSPLHF
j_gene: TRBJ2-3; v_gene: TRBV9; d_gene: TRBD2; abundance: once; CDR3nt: TGTGCCAGCAGCGTAGCTACGTCAGGCGGGGGGACAGATACGCAGTATTTT; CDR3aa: CASSVATSGGGTDTQYF
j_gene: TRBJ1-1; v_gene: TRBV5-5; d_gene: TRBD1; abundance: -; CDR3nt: TGTGCCAGCAGCTTACAGGGGGCGAGAACTGAAGCTTTCTTT; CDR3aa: CASSLQGARTEAFF
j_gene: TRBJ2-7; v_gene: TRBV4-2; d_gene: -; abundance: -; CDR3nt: TGTGCCAGCAGCCAGGAGGACGCCAAGTTGGAGCAGTACTTC; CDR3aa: CASSQEDAKLEQYF
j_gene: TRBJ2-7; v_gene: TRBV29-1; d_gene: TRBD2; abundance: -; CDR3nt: TGCAGCGTGGTAGCGGGGGCTAGTTACGAGCAGTACTTC; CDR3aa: CSVVAGASYEQYF
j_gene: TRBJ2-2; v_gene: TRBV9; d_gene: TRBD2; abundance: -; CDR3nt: TGTGCCAGCAGCGGATTAGCTAGCGGGAGAAAGGGGACCGGGGAGCTGTTTTTT; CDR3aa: CASSGLASGRKGTGELFF
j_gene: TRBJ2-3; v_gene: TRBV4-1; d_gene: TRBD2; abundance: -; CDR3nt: TGCGCCAGCAGCCAAGGAGAGGGGGCAGCGGGGGGCCGGGATACGCAGTATTTT; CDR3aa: CASSQGEGAAGGRDTQYF
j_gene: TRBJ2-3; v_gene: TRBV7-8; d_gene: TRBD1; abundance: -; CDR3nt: TGTGCCAGCAGCTTGGACAGGCGCACAGATACGCAGTATTTT; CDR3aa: CASSLDRRTDTQYF
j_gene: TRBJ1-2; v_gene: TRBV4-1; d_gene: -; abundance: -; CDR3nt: TGCGCCAGCAGCCAAGATCGGAGCAAAGGCTACACCTTC; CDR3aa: CASSQDRSKGYTF
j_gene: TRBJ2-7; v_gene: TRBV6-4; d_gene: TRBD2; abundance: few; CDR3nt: TGTGCCAGCAGCCCCTTGGCGGGAGAATCCTACGAGCAGTACTTC; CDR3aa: CASSPLAGESYEQYF
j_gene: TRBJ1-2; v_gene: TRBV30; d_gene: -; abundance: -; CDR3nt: TGTGCCTGCCTACGACAGGCAAACTATGGCTACACCTTC; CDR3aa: CACLRQANYGYTF